This paragraph covers one TCR beta chain sequence. The sample belongs to a study of T cell responses to AZD1222 COVID-19 vaccine. The data were produced by immunoSEQ multiplex PCR, yet TCRdb's version contains in-frame clones alone and is incomplete. In the table there are approximately 100,000 clones, nearly 95% of which are singletons. This sample comprised peripheral blood, obtained on day 0 of AZD1222 vaccination. The receptor was derived from an adult in good health.

The DNA for the CDR3 is TGTGCCAGCAGTTTAGGACAGGGGATCTACGAGCAGTACTTC. Its protein product is CASSLGQGIYEQYF. The rearrangement joins TRBV28 to TRBJ2-7; 9 bases are a match to TRBD1. J was trimmed by 3 bases and V by 2 bases; bases with no gene match: 2. This CDR3 contains 14 residues. Germline V lookup: CDR1 MDHEN, CDR2 SYDVKM.